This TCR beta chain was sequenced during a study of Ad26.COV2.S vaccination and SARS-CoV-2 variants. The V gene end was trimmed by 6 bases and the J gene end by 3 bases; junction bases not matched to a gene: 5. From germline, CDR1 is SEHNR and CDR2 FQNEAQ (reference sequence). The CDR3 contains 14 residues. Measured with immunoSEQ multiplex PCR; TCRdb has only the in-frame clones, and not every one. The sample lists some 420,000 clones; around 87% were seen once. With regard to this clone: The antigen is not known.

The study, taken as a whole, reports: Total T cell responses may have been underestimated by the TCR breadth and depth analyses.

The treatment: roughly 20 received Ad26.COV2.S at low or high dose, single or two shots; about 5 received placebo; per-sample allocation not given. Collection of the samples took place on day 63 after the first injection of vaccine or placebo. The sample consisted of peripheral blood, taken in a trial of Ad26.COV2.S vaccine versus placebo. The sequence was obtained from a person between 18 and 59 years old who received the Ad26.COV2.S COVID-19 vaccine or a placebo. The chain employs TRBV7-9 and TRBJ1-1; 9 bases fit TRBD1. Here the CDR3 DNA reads TGTGCCAGCAGTCGGGACAGGGCTGACACTGAAGCTTTCTTT. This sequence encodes CASSRDRADTEAFF.